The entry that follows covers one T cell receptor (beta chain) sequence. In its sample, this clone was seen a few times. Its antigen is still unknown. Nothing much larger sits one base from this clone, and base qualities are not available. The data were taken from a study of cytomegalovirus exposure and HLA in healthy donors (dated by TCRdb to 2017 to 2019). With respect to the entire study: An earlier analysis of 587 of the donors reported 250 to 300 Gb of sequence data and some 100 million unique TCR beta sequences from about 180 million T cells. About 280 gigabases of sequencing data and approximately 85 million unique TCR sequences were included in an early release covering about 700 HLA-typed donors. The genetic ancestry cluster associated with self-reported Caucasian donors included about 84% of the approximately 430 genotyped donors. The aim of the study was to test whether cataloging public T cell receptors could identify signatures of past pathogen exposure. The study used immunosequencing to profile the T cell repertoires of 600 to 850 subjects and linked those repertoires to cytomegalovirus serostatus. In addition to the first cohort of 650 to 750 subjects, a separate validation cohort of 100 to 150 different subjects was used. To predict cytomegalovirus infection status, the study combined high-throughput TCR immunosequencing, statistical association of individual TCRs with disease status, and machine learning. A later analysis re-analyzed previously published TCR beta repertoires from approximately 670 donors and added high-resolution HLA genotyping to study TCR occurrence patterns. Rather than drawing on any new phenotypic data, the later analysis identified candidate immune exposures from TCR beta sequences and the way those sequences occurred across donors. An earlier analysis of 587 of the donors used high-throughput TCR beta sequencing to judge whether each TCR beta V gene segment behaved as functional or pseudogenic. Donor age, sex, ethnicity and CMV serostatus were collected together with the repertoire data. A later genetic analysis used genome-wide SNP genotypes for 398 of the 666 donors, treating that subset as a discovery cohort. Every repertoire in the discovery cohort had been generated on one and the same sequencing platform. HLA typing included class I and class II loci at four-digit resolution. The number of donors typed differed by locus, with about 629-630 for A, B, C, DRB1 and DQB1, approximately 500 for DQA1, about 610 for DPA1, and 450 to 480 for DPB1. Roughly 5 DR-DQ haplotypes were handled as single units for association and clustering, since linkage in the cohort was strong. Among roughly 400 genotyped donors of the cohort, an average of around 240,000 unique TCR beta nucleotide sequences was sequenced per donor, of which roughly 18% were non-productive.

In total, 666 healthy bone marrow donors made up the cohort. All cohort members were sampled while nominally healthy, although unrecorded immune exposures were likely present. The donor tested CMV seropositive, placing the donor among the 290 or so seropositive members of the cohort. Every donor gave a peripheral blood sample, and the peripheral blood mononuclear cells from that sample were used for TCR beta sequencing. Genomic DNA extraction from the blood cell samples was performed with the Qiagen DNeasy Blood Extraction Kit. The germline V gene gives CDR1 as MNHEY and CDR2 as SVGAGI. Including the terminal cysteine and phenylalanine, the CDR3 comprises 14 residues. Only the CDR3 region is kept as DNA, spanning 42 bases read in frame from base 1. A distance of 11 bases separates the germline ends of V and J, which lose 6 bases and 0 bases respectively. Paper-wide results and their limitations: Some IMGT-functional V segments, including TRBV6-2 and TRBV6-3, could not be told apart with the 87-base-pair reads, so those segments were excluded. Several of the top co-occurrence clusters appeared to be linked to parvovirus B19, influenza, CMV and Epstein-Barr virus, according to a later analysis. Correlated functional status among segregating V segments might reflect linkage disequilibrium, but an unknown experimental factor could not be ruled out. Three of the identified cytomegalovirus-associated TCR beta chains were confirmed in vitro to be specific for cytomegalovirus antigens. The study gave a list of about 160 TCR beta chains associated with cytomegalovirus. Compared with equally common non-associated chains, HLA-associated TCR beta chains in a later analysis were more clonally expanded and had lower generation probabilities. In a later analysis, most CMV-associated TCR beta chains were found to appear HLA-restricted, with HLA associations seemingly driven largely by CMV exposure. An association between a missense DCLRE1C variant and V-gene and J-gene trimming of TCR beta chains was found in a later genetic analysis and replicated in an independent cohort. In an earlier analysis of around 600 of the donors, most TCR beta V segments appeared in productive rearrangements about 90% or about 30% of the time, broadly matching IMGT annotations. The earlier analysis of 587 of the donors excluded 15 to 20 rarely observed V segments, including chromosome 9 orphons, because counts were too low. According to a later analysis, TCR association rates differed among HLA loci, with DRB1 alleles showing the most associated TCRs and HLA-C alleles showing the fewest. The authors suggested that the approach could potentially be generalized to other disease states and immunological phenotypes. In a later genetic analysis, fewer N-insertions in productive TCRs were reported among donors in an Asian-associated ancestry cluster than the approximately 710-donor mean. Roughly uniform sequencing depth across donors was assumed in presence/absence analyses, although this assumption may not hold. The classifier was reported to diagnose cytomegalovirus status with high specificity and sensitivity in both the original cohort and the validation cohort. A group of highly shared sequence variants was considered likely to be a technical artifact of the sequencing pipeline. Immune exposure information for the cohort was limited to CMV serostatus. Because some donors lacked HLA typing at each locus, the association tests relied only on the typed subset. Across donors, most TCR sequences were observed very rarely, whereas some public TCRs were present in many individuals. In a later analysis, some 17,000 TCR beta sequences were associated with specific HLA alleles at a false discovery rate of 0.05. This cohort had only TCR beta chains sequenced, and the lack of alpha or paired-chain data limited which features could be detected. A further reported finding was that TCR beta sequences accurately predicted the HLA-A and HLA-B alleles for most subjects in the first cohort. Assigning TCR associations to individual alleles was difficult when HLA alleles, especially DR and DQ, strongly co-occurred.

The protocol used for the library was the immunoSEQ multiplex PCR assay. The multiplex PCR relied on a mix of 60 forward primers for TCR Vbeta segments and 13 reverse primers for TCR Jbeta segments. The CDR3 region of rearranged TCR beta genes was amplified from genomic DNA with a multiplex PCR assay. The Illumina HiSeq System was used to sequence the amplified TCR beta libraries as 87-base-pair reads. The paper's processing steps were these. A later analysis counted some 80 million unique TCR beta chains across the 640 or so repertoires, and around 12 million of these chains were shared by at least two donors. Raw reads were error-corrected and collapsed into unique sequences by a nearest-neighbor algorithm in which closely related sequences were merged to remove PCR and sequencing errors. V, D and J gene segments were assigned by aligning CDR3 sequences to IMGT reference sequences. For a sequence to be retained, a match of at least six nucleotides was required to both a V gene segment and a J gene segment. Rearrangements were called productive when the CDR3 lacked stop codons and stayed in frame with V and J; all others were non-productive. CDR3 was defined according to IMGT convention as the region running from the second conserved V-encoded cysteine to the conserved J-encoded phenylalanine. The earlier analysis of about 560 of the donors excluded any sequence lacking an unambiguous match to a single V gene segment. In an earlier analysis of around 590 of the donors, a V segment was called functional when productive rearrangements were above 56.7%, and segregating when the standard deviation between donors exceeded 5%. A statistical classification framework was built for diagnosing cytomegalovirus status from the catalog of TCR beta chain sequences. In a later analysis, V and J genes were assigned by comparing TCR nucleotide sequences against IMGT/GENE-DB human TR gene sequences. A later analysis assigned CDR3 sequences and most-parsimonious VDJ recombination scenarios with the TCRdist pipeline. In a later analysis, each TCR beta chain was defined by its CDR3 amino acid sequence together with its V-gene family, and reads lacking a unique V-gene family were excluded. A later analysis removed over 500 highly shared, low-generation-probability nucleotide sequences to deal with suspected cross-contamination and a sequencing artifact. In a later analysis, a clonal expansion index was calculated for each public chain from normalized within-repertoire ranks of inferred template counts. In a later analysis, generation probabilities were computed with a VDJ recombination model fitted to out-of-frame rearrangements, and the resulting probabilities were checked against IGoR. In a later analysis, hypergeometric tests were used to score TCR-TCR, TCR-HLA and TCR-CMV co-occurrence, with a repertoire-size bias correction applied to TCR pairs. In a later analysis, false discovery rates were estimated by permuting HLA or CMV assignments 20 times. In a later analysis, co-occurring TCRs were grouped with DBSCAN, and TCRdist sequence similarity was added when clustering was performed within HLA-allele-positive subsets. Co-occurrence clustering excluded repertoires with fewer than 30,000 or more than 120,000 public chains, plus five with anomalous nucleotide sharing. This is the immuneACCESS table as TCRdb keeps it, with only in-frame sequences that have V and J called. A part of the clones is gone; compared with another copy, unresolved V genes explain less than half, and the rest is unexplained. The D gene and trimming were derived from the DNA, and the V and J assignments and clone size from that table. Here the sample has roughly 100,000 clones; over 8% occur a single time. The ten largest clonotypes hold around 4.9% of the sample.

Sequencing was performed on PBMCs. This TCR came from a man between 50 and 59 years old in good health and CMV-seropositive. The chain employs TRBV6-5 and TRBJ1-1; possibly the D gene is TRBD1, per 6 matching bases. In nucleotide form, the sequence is TGTGCCAGCAGGTGGACAGCCTTGAACACTGAAGCTTTCTTT. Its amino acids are CASRWTALNTEAFF.